A selection of T cell receptor beta chains follows, all from one sample in a study of OX40 agonist ivuxolimab in advanced cancers. The method was immunoSEQ multiplex PCR; TCRdb's version includes in-frame clones alone and lacks a portion of them. The sample lists fewer than 14,000 clones, 78% occurring once. This specimen was CD4+ or CD8+ T cells sorted from blood, taken in a trial of the OX40 agonist ivuxolimab. Every receptor here comes from an adult with an advanced solid tumor such as melanoma, head and neck, liver or kidney cancer. The CDR3 runs from the conserved cysteine through the conserved F or W. The D gene is left open where the match is weak. Only some rows state a clone size, as once, few, many or a class for expanded clones.

v_gene	j_gene	d_gene	abundance	CDR3nt	CDR3aa
TRBV7-8	TRBJ2-7	-	-	TGTGCCAGCAGCCCGTCCGGTGTGTCCTACGAGCAGTACTTC	CASSPSGVSYEQYF
TRBV2	TRBJ2-2	-	-	TGTGCCATCCCGGACAAGGCTTTTGGCGGGGAGCTGTTTTTT	CAIPDKAFGGELFF
TRBV5-1	TRBJ1-1	-	-	TGCGCCAGCAGCTTGGCCGGGGAGAACACTGAAGCTTTCTTT	CASSLAGENTEAFF
TRBV2	TRBJ2-5	-	-	TGTGCCAGCAGTGAATCCCATGGCGGATTGTACCAAGAGACCCAGTACTTC	CASSESHGGLYQETQYF
TRBV5-6	TRBJ1-2	TRBD1	medium-sized	TGTGCCAGCAGCTTTCGGACAGGAAAGGGCTATGGCTACACCTTC	CASSFRTGKGYGYTF
TRBV29-1	TRBJ2-5	TRBD2	-	TGCAGCGTGTGGGGGGGGGTCCAAGAGACCCAGTACTTC	CSVWGGVQETQYF
TRBV27	TRBJ2-3	TRBD1	-	TGTGCCAGCAGTCCGACAGGGGGCGAGCTCCCATATACGCAGTATTTT	CASSPTGGELPYTQYF
TRBV4-1	TRBJ1-3	-	-	TGCGCCAGCAGTCCCGACTCAGACTCTGGAAACACCATATATTTT	CASSPDSDSGNTIYF
TRBV6-5	TRBJ1-1	-	-	TGTGCCAGCAGTTCCACACGGGCAGGAAACACTGAAGCTTTCTTT	CASSSTRAGNTEAFF
TRBV5-5	TRBJ2-5	-	-	TGTGCCAGCAGCTTGCTGGAAAACCAAGAGACCCAGTACTTC	CASSLLENQETQYF
TRBV6-1	TRBJ1-5	TRBD1	-	TGTGCCAGCAGTGAAGCTGAAGGGGGCAGGTATAGCAATCAGCCCCAGCATTTT	CASSEAEGGRYSNQPQHF
TRBV7-9	TRBJ2-1	TRBD2	-	TGTGCCAGCAGCTTAGCGGCCCCGCTAGCGGGAGGATGGAATGAGCAGTTCTTC	CASSLAAPLAGGWNEQFF
TRBV10-3	TRBJ2-1	TRBD1	-	TGTGCCATCAGTGATCGGGACAGCGAGCTGTACAATGAGCAGTTCTTC	CAISDRDSELYNEQFF
TRBV29-1	TRBJ1-2	-	few	TGCAGCGTTGAAGGGGGGGCCATCTATGGCTACACCTTC	CSVEGGAIYGYTF
TRBV7-3	TRBJ2-3	TRBD2	-	TGTGCCAGCAGCCCAGGGACTAGCGGGAGGTGGGATACGCAGTATTTT	CASSPGTSGRWDTQYF
TRBV9	TRBJ1-2	-	-	TGTGCCAGCAGTTCAACCGGGACGGGGTTAGGTGGCTACACCTTC	CASSSTGTGLGGYTF
TRBV30	TRBJ2-7	-	-	TGTGCCTGGACCAGGGGAACCTACGAGCAGTACTTC	CAWTRGTYEQYF
TRBV7-6	TRBJ1-1	TRBD1	once	TGTGCCAGCAGCTCCGACAGGGGAGAAGCTTTCTTT	CASSSDRGEAFF
TRBV15	TRBJ2-7	TRBD2	-	TGTGCCACCAGCAGACCGACTAGCGGGGCTAGCTCCTACGAGCAGTACTTC	CATSRPTSGASSYEQYF
TRBV6-1	TRBJ1-5	TRBD1	medium-sized	TGTGCCACCCAGCGGTGGGACAGTCACCTCCAGCCCCAGCATTTT	CATQRWDSHLQPQHF
TRBV4-1	TRBJ1-4	-	-	TGCGCCAGCAGCTCCCTCGTGGGGAATGAAAAACTGTTTTTT	CASSSLVGNEKLFF
TRBV6-6	TRBJ2-3	-	-	TGTGCCAGCAGTTCTCGGGTAGAGGGCACAGATACGCAGTATTTT	CASSSRVEGTDTQYF
TRBV7-9	TRBJ2-1	TRBD2	-	TGTGCCAGCAGCCGAACTAGCGGGAGGGGGAAGGACAATGAGCAGTTCTTC	CASSRTSGRGKDNEQFF
TRBV7-8	TRBJ2-7	TRBD2	-	TGTGCCAGCAGCTTAGCAATGACTAGCGGGGGCGAGCAGTACTTC	CASSLAMTSGGEQYF
TRBV5-4	TRBJ2-3	TRBD2	once	TGTGCCAGCAGCCCAGGGAGGGACACAGATACGCAGTATTTT	CASSPGRDTDTQYF
TRBV4-2	TRBJ2-5	TRBD2	few	TGTGCCAGCAGCCAACAACCTGCGGGAGGGCCAGAGACCCAGTACTTC	CASSQQPAGGPETQYF
TRBV15	TRBJ2-2	TRBD1	-	TGTGCCACCAGCAGGCGGACAGGGGGCCTCGGGGAGCTGTTTTTT	CATSRRTGGLGELFF
TRBV27	TRBJ2-3	-	-	TGTGCCAGCAGTTTAACCCCCCCTAGCCCATCGCTTTATACGCAGTATTTT	CASSLTPPSPSLYTQYF
TRBV27	TRBJ2-4	-	-	TGTGCCAGCAGCGCAATACGGGTCCCCAAAAACATTCAGTACTTC	CASSAIRVPKNIQYF
TRBV27	TRBJ2-2	-	-	TGTGCCAGCAGTCCCCCGCAGGGGACATACACCGGGGAGCTGTTTTTT	CASSPPQGTYTGELFF
TRBV13	TRBJ2-1	TRBD2	few	TGTGCCAGCAGAACCCTAGCGGGAGTATCCAATGAGCAGTTCTTC	CASRTLAGVSNEQFF
TRBV7-7	TRBJ2-1	TRBD2	-	TGTGCTAGCAGTCTTAGCGGGGGGGCCTACAATGAGCAGTTCTTC	CASSLSGGAYNEQFF
TRBV9	TRBJ2-7	-	-	TGTGCCAGCAGCCTAGGCGGTAGCTCCTACGAGCAGTACTTC	CASSLGGSSYEQYF
TRBV5-1	TRBJ2-5	TRBD1	-	TGCGCCAGCAGCCTCGGACAGGGGGGGGAGACCCAGTACTTC	CASSLGQGGETQYF
TRBV5-6	TRBJ2-7	TRBD2	once	TGTGCCAGCAGGGGGAGGACTAGCCCCCACTACGAGCAGTACTTC	CASRGRTSPHYEQYF
TRBV27	TRBJ1-6	TRBD1	-	TGTGCCAGCAGTCAGGGGGACTCACCCCTCCACTTT	CASSQGDSPLHF
TRBV19	TRBJ2-1	-	-	TGTGCCAGTAGTACAGACAGCTACAATGAGCAGTTCTTC	CASSTDSYNEQFF
TRBV6-1	TRBJ2-7	-	-	TGTGCCAGCAGTGAGCAGGAGTACGAGCAGTACTTC	CASSEQEYEQYF
TRBV5-6	TRBJ2-3	TRBD2	once	TGTGCCAGCAGCCTCCCTAGCGGTCCCACAGATACGCAGTATTTT	CASSLPSGPTDTQYF
TRBV9	TRBJ2-3	TRBD2	-	TGTGCCAGCAGCGTGCGGGCGGGGGGGTACGAAGATACGCAGTATTTT	CASSVRAGGYEDTQYF
TRBV21-1	TRBJ1-5	-	-	TGTGCCAGCTCCGACAAAAGTTGTCAGCCCCAGCATTTT	CASSDKSCQPQHF
TRBV14	TRBJ1-2	-	-	TGTGCCAGCAGCCAAGCGCGGAACTATGGCTACACCTTC	CASSQARNYGYTF
TRBV7-8	TRBJ2-5	-	-	TGTGCCAGCAGCTTAGTACAAGAGACCCAGTACTTC	CASSLVQETQYF
TRBV7-7	TRBJ2-1	TRBD2	-	TGTGCTAGCAGCGAACGCGGGGGGGCCTCCAATGAGCAGTTCTTC	CASSERGGASNEQFF
TRBV6-5	TRBJ2-3	-	-	TGTGCCAGCAGTTACTTCAGGGGGGGCACAGATACGCAGTATTTT	CASSYFRGGTDTQYF
TRBV15	TRBJ1-2	-	-	TGTGCCACCAGCAGAGATACTACCGGGGTAGAAAACTATGGCTACACCTTC	CATSRDTTGVENYGYTF
TRBV5-1	TRBJ2-3	TRBD2	-	TGCGCCAGCAGCTTCCCGATGGTAGCGGGGGACCCCACTTACACAGATACGCAGTATTTT	CASSFPMVAGDPTYTDTQYF
TRBV7-7	TRBJ2-4	TRBD2	-	TGTGCTAGCAGCTTAGAGGCTAGCGGGACGGCCAAAAACATTCAGTACTTC	CASSLEASGTAKNIQYF
TRBV7-6	TRBJ2-7	-	-	TGTGCCAGCAGCTTTAGTGGTACCCTATACGAGCAGTACTTC	CASSFSGTLYEQYF
TRBV7-6	TRBJ2-7	TRBD2	-	TGTGCCAGCAGCACCACCCCCTCAGGACTAGCGGGATCCCCCTACGAGCAGTACTTC	CASSTTPSGLAGSPYEQYF
TRBV4-2	TRBJ2-7	-	-	TGTGCCAGCAGCCAAACAGCCTCTTCGCCCGAGCAGTACTTC	CASSQTASSPEQYF
TRBV4-2	TRBJ1-2	TRBD1	-	TGTGCCAGCAGCCAAGCGGGGGACAGCTATGGCTACACCTTC	CASSQAGDSYGYTF
TRBV7-3	TRBJ2-1	-	-	TGTGCCAGCAGTTCAGGGGAGACGGGTTACAATGAGCAGTTCTTC	CASSSGETGYNEQFF
TRBV6-5	TRBJ2-3	-	once	TGTGCCAGCACCCAAGGAGCGGAGGGGGTGGATACGCAGTATTTT	CASTQGAEGVDTQYF
TRBV30	TRBJ1-6	-	-	TGTGCCTGGAGTGTACACGGGCAAGAAAGCTGGGGACCACCCCTCCACTTT	CAWSVHGQESWGPPLHF
TRBV7-8	TRBJ1-5	-	-	TGTGCCAGCAGCTTATTGGGCCTGAGCAATCAGCCCCAGCATTTT	CASSLLGLSNQPQHF
TRBV5-1	TRBJ1-2	-	-	TGCGCCAGCAGGCTCCCGGTAGGGGTTCAAGACTATGGCTACACCTTC	CASRLPVGVQDYGYTF